The source of this TCR beta chain is a study of blood T cell repertoires in COVID-19. Turning to the study itself: Italy, Spain and the United States were the sources of the convalescent and acute COVID-19 samples. Sources were T cells, B-cell-depleted T cells, or PBMCs; the material itself was cDNA or gDNA.

Original handling: Reference gene primers were amplified, and this amplification served to estimate nucleated cell counts. Libraries were prepared by immunoSEQ multiplex PCR; TCRdb keeps only in-frame clonotypes and omits some of them. V, J and clone size are those of that table, while D and trimming were read from the DNA. The table has about 260,000 clones, about four fifths seen once; the top ten hold around a tenth. Sequenced input: peripheral blood. The clonotype was recovered from a woman aged 50 to 60 who had recovered from COVID-19.

CDR3 bases: TGTGCCAGCTCACCCGGCTTAGGGGCAGCCGAAAAACTGTTTTTT. Its translation is CASSPGLGAAEKLFF. The V gene is TRBV18, the J gene TRBJ1-4; D perhaps matches TRBD1 (5 bases). V lost 3 bases to trimming and J lost 8 bases, with 16 bases between them. The CDR3 is 15 residues long. The germline V gene has CDR1 KGHSH and CDR2 LQKENI.